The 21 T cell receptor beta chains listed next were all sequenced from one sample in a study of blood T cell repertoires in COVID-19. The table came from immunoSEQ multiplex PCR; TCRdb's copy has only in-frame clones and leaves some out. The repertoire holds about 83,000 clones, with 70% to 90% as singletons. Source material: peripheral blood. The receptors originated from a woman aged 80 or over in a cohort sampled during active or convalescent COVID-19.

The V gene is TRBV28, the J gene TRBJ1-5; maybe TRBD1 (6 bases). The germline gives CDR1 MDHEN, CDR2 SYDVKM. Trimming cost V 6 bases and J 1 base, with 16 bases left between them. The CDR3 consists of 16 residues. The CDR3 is CASSTSGDKSNQPQHF. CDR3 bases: TGTGCCAGCAGCACATCCGGGGACAAGAGCAATCAGCCCCAGCATTTT.

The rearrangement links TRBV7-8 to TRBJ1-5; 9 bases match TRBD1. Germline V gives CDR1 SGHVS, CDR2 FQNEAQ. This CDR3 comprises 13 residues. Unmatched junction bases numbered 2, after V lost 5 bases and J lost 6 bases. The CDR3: CASSTDRGQPQHF. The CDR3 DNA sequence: TGTGCCAGCAGCACGGACAGGGGTCAGCCCCAGCATTTT.

This CDR3 is CASMTQGDEKLFF. CDR3 sequence (DNA): TGTGCCAGCATGACACAGGGTGATGAAAAACTGTTTTTT. V gene TRBV12-3 or TRBV12-4 combines with J gene TRBJ1-4; possible D gene TRBD1, 6 bases. The V end was cut by 7 bases, the J end by 6 bases, with 12 bases between. The CDR3 runs 13 residues.

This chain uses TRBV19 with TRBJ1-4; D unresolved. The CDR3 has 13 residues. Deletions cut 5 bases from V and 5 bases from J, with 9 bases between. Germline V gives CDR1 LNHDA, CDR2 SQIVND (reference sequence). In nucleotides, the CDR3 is TGTGCCAGTAGTTTGGCAGAAAATGAAAAACTGTTTTTT. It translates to CASSLAENEKLFF.

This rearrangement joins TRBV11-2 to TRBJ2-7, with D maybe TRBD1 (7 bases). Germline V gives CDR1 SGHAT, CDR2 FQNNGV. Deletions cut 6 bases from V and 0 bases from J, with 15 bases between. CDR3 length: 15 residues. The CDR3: CASRRRDSSSYEQYF. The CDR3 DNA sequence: TGTGCCAGCAGACGGCGGGACAGCTCCTCCTACGAGCAGTACTTC.

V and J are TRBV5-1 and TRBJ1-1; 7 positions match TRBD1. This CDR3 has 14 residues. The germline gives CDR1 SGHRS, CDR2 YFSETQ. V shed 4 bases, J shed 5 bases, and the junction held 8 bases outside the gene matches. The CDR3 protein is CASSLRQGGTEAFF. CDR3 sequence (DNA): TGCGCCAGCAGCCTTCGACAGGGAGGAACTGAAGCTTTCTTT.

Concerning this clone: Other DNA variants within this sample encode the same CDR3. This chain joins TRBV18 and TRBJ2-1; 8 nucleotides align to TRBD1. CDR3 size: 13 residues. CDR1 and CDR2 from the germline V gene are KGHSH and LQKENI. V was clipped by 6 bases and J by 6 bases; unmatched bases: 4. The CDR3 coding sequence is TGTGCCAGCTCGCCCGGGACAGGCAATGAGCAGTTCTTC. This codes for CASSPGTGNEQFF.

The CDR3 loop is CASSEVGTSGSRGIGEQYV. CDR3 sequence (DNA): TGTGCCAGCAGTGAAGTCGGGACTAGCGGGAGTAGGGGCATCGGGGAGCAGTACGTC. The chain joins TRBV6-1 to TRBJ2-7, with 14 bases fitting TRBD2. The CDR3 totals 19 residues. With V trimmed by 1 base and J by 7 bases, 15 bases remained unmatched. Germline CDR1 is MNHNS and CDR2 is SASEGT.

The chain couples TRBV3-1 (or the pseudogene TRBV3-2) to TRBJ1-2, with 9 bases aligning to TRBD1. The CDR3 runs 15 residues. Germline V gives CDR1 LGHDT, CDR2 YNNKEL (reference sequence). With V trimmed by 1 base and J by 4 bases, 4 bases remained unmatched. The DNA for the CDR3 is TGTGCCAGCAGCCAAGCGGACAGGGGCCCCTATGGCTACACCTTC. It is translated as CASSQADRGPYGYTF.

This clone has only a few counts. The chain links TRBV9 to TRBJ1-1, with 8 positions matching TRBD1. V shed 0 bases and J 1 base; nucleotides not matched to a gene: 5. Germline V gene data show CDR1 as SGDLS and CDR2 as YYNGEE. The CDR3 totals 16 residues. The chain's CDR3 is CASSVVGTGKNTEAFF. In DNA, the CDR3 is TGTGCCAGCAGCGTAGTAGGGACAGGAAAGAACACTGAAGCTTTCTTT.

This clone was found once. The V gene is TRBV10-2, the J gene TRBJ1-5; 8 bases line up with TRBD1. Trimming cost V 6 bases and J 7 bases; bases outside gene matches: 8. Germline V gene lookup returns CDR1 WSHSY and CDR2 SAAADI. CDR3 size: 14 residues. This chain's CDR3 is CASSAQGAGQPQHF. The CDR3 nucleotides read TGCGCCAGCAGCGCGCAGGGGGCTGGGCAGCCCCAGCATTTT.

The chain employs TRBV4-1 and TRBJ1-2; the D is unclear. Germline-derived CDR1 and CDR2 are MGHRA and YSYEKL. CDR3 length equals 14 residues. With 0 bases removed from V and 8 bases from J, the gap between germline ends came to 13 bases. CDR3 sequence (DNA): TGCGCCAGCAGCCAAGATATGGGCCCAGAGGGCTACACCTTC. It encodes CASSQDMGPEGYTF.

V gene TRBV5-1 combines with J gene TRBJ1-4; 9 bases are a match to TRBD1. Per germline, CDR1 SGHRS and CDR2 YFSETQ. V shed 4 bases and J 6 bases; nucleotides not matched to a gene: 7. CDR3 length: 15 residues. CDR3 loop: CASSKTGGRDEKLFF. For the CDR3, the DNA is TGCGCCAGCAGCAAAACAGGGGGCCGGGATGAAAAACTGTTTTTT.

CDR3 protein: CASSLQGGQPQHF. The CDR3 nucleotides read TGTGCCAGCAGCTTACAGGGAGGTCAGCCCCAGCATTTT. The chain has TRBV7-8 and TRBJ1-5; TRBD1 is a possible D gene (5 bases). The ends were cut back, 2 bases at V and 6 bases at J, with 8 bases in the middle. CDR1 is SGHVS, CDR2 FQNEAQ, per germline. The CDR3 has 13 amino acids.

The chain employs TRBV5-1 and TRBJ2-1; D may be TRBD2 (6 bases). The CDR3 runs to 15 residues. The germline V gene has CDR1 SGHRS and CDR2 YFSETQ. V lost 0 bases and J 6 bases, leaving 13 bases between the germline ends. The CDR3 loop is CASSLGSSGGNEQFF. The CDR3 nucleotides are TGCGCCAGCAGCTTGGGTTCTTCCGGGGGCAATGAGCAGTTCTTC. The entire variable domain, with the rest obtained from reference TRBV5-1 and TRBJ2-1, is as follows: KAGVTQTPRYLIKTRGQQVTLSCSPISGHRSVSWYQQTPGQGLQFLFEYFSETQRNKGNFPGRFSGRQFSNSRSEMNVSTLELGDSALYLCASSLGSSGGNEQFFGPGTRLTVL.

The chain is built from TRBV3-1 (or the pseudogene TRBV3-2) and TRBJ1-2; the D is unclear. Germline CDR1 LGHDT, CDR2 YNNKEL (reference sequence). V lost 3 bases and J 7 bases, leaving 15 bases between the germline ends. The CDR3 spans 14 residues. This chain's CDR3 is CASSQAGSKTGYTF. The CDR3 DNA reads TGTGCCAGCAGCCAGGCGGGCTCTAAGACTGGCTACACCTTC.

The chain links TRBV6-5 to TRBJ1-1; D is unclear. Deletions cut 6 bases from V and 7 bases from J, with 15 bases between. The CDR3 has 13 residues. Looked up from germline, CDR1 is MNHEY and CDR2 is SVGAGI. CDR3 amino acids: CASSRDGWGEAFF. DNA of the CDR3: TGTGCCAGCAGCCGGGATGGATGGGGTGAAGCTTTCTTT.

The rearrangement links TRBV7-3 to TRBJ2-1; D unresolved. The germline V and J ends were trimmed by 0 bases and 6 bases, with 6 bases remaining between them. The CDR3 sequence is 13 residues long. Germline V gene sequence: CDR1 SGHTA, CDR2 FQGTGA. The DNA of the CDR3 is TGTGCCAGCAGCTTAACGGTTAGCAATGAGCAGTTCTTC. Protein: CASSLTVSNEQFF.

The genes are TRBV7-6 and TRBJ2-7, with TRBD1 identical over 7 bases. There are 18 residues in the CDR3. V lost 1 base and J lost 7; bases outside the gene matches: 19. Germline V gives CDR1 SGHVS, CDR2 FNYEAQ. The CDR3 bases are TGTGCCAGCAGCTTAGTCCCCCCACAGGGGAAAGGGGGTAAGGAGCAGTACTTC. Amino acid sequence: CASSLVPPQGKGGKEQYF.

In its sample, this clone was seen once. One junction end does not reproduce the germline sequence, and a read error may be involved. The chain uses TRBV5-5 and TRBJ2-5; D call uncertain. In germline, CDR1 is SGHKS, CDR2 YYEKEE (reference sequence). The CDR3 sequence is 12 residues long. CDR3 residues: CASSRPPRVLDF. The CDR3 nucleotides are TGTGCCAGCAGCCGACCCCCTCGGGTCCTCGACTTC.

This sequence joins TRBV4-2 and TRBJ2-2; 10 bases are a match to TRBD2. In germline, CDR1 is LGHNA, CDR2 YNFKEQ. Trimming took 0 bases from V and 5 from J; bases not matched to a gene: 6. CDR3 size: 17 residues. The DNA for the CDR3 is TGTGCCAGCAGCCAAGAAAGCGGGAGGGCGTGGACCGGGGAGCTGTTTTTT. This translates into CASSQESGRAWTGELFF.